This T cell receptor (beta chain) was retrieved from a study of a mutant IDH1 vaccine in newly diagnosed glioma listed by TCRdb under 2021. For the wider study: The roughly 30 treated patients were approximately 62% male and roughly 40% female, with a mean age of about 43 years. Prior to enrollment, patients had been given standard therapy consisting of radiotherapy alone, temozolomide alone, or radiochemotherapy with temozolomide, with the combination given to most patients. Six visits were used for peripheral blood collection: V03 (baseline), V05, V07, V10, V12 and V13. For exploratory analyses, under 30 treated patients had longitudinal TCRB deep sequencing done wherever samples were available.

The paper as a whole reports these results and caveats: Immune responses induced by the vaccine were seen in around 93% of patients across multiple MHC alleles. According to the authors, sample limitations meant that analyses of patient blood samples could not be reproduced. Changes in the top peripheral T cell clonotypes picked up by TCRB sequencing did not appear to be linked to pseudoprogression. PBMC samples for TCRB deep sequencing were selected based on availability.

The library relied on the immunoSEQ multiplex PCR assay. The hsTCRB Kit was used according to the manufacturer's protocol to amplify rearranged TCR beta chain sequences. An Illumina MiSeq was used to sequence the TCRB libraries. The original methods were these. The kit vendor's proprietary platform handled demultiplexing, trimming and gene mapping. The clones in this table, taken by TCRdb from immuneACCESS, are in-frame only. Not every clone is retained; where verified, under half of the shortfall comes from an unresolved V gene, and the cause of the rest is unknown. V and J calls and clone size are given by that table; D and trimming were obtained from the DNA. The sample table contains 90,000 to 95,000 clones; only one count was recorded for roughly 80% of them. Around 7% of the sample goes to the ten largest clones. CDR1 and CDR2 (KGHSH, LQKENI) derive from the germline V gene. Taken from cysteine to phenylalanine, the CDR3 has 15 residues. The only DNA kept is the CDR3, 45 bases in frame from the first base. The germline ends are 12 bases apart after V is trimmed by 3 bases and J by 1 base.

The time point tag for this specimen amounts to: baseline, week 1 (first vaccination visit). The sample's treatment or condition, from its label and the paper: pre-vaccination baseline after standard-of-care therapy. Donors had newly diagnosed WHO grade 3 or 4 IDH1-mutant astrocytomas with loss of nuclear ATRX. The samples were drawn from NOA16, a multicentre, single-arm, open-label phase I trial in Germany that tested a mutant IDH1 peptide vaccine in humans for the first time. Visit V03 blood draws served as the baseline sample for immunogenicity testing. Genomic DNA for TCRB sequencing was isolated from EDTA blood with the DNeasy Blood and Tissue Kit. As regards this clone: It has no known antigen specificity. Base qualities are missing; no much larger clone stands one base away.

The sample consisted of PBMCs, taken from a glioma patient treated with radiotherapy, temozolomide or both. This TCR was recovered from a woman aged 45 to 65 with glioma. In this chain, TRBV18 is recombined with TRBJ1-2, with no confidently assigned D gene. The CDR3 in this case is CASSPSPGLNYGYTF. The DNA is TGTGCCAGCTCACCCTCCCCCGGGCTTAACTATGGCTACACCTTC.